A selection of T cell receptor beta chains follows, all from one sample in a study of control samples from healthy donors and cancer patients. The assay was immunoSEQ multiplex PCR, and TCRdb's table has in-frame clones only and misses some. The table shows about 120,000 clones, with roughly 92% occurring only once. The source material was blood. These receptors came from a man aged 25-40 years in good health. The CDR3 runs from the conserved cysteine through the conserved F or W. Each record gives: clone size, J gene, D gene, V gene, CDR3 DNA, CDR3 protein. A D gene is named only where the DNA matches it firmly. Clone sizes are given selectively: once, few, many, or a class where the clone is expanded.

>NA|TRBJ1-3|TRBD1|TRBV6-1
TGTGCCAGCAGTGAAGTGTGGGACAGAGACCTGAACACCATATATTTT
CASSEVWDRDLNTIYF
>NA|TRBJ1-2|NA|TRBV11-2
TGTGCCAGCAGCTTAGATGGGAGAGGCCTATTGGGCTACACCTTC
CASSLDGRGLLGYTF
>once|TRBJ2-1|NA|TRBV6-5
TGTGCCAGCAGTCTAGCGCCTAGCTCCTACAATGAGCAGTTCTTC
CASSLAPSSYNEQFF
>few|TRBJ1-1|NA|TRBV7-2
TGTGCCAGCAGCACCCGGACCACTGAAGCTTTCTTT
CASSTRTTEAFF
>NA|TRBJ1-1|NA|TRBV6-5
TGTGCCACCCGAGACAGAATGAACACTGAAGCTTTCTTT
CATRDRMNTEAFF
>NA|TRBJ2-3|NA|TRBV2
TGTGCCAGCAGGGGAGATACGCAGTATTTT
CASRGDTQYF
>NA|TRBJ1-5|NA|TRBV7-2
TGTGCCAGCAGCTTGCAGACCAATCAGCCCCAGCATTTT
CASSLQTNQPQHF
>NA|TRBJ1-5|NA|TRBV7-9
TGTGCCAGCAGCAAGGACGGCAATAGCAATCAGCCCCAGCATTTT
CASSKDGNSNQPQHF
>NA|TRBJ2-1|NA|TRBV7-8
TGTGCCAGCAGCTTAAGTAGCCAGGCCAGACATGAGCAGTTCTTC
CASSLSSQARHEQFF
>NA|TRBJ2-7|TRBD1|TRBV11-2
TGTGCCAGCAGCCCCATCGCCGGGACAGGGAACGACGAGCAGTACTTC
CASSPIAGTGNDEQYF
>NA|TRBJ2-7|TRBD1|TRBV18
TGTGCCAGCTCACTTGGGACAGGGGGGACCTACGAGCAGTACTTC
CASSLGTGGTYEQYF
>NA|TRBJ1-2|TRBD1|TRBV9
TGTGCCAGCAGCGCGGACAGGGTCTATGGCTACACCTTC
CASSADRVYGYTF
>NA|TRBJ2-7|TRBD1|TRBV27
TGTGCCAGCAGTCGAACAGGGGTGGCCCCCTACGAGCAGTACTTC
CASSRTGVAPYEQYF
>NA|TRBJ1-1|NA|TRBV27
TGTGCCAGCAGCCGAAAAGGTCAGGGACTTAACACTGAAGCTTTCTTT
CASSRKGQGLNTEAFF
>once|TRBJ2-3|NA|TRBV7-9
TGTGCCAGCAGCTTACGCCATAGGTTAATCGACACAGATACGCAGTATTTT
CASSLRHRLIDTDTQYF
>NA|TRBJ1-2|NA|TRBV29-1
TGCAGCGTTGGACTAATGAGACCGGCCCTTGGCGGCTATGGCTACACCTTC
CSVGLMRPALGGYGYTF
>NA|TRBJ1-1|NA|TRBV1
TGCACCAGCAGCTACTTGAACACTGAAGCTTTCTTT
CTSSYLNTEAFF
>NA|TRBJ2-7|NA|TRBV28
TGTGCCAGCAGTTCTGCAGGGGCCGCAGCCTACGAGCAGTACTTC
CASSSAGAAAYEQYF
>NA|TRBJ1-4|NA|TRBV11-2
TGTGCCAGCAGCTTAGATATGAGGGGTGAAAAACTGTTTTTT
CASSLDMRGEKLFF
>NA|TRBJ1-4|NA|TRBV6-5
TGTGCCAGCAGTTACTCCCCCGGGACAAGTGAAAAACTGTTTTTT
CASSYSPGTSEKLFF
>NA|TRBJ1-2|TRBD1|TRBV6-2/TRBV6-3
TGTGCCAGCAGTTACCAGCAACCGGGGACAGGGTCTACTTTCACTGGTGGCTACACCTTC
CASSYQQPGTGSTFTGGYTF
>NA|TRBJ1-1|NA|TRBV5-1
TGCGCCAGCACCCTAGGGACGGACACTGAAGCTTTCTTT
CASTLGTDTEAFF
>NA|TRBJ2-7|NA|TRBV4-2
TGTGCCAGCAGCCCCGGGGCCGTAGGCCAGGAGCAGTACTTC
CASSPGAVGQEQYF
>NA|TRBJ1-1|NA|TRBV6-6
TGTGCCAGCAGTTACTTGAACACTGAAGCTTTCTTT
CASSYLNTEAFF
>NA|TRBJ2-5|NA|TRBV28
TGTGCCAGCAGTCTACCGGGACTGAGACAAGAGACCCAGTACTTC
CASSLPGLRQETQYF
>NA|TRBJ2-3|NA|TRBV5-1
TGCGCCAGCAGCTCGGGACATTCCACAGATACGCAGTATTTT
CASSSGHSTDTQYF
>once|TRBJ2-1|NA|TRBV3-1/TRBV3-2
TGTGCCAGCAGCCCCCCCAGGTCAGAGGGAGGATTTGAGCAGTTCTTC
CASSPPRSEGGFEQFF
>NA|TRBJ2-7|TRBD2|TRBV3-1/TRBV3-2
TGTGCCAGCAGCCAAGAGGGGAGCCGGGGGGACGAGCAGTACTTC
CASSQEGSRGDEQYF
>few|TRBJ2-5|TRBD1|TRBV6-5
TGTGCCAGCAGCCGACCGGGACAGGGCGGAGAGACCCAGTACTTC
CASSRPGQGGETQYF
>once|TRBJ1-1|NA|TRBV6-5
TGTGCCAGCACCCACTTGCAAGGGGATGGCGATGAAGCTTTCTTT
CASTHLQGDGDEAFF
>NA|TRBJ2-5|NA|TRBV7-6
TGTGCCAGCAGCCCCACCCCCGGGACATATGAGACCCAGTACTTC
CASSPTPGTYETQYF
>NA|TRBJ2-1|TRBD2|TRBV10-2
TGCGCCAGCAGCCGGGGACTAGCGGGGTCCAGTGAGCAGTTCTTC
CASSRGLAGSSEQFF